Below, 17 T cell receptor beta chains from the same sample are listed, as sequenced in a study of blood T cells in healthy people across ages (dated by TCRdb to about 2015). Libraries came from 5' RACE. Sequencing was performed on an Illumina HiSeq 2500. A second PCR of 7 to 11 cycles was performed with a sample-barcoded 5' primer and a J-beta primer mix. TCRdb ran its own pipeline on the public reads, namely fastp trimming at Q25 and MiXCR clone calling, and kept in-frame beta chains. Rows with a matching CDR3 protein are joined into one entry that keeps the most common DNA and genes. This sample gives 550,000 to 650,000 distinct CDR3 sequences in total; about 25% of them show up just once. Of the sample, 3% to 4.5% is held by the ten largest clones. The sample also formed part of further work on T cells of mothers and their children.

The sequencing input was blood. These receptors came from a boy between 2 and 10 years old in good health.

A few counts support this clonotype. Here the CDR3 reads CASSPSGQTSQETQYF. Here the CDR3 DNA reads TGTGCCAGCTCACCCAGTGGGCAGACCAGCCAAGAGACCCAGTACTTC. The rearrangement links TRBV18 to TRBJ2-5; no definite D call. CDR1 and CDR2 from the germline V gene are KGHSH and LQKENI. The CDR3 runs 16 residues. Trimming took off 3 bases at V and 1 base at J, with 15 bases between the two ends.

This clonotype was seen only a few times. This chain connects TRBV4-3 to TRBJ2-7; D possibly uses TRBD1 or TRBD2 (5 bases each). The germline V gene encodes CDR1 LGHNA and CDR2 YSLEER. The CDR3 extends over 15 amino acids. The V and J ends lost 1 base and 3 bases respectively, with 13 bases between them. As DNA, the CDR3 is TGCGCCAGCAGCCAAGTATGGGACCCGGACTACGAGCAGTACTTC. Residues: CASSQVWDPDYEQYF.

This clonotype was counted a few times. The chain uses TRBV28 and TRBJ2-7; perhaps TRBD1 as D (6 bases). The CDR3 has 13 residues. The V end lost 7 bases, the J end lost 3 bases, and 13 bases lay between the germline ends. CDR1 is MDHEN, CDR2 SYDVKM, per germline. CDR3 in amino acids: CASKSRGYYEQYF. The CDR3 nucleotides are TGTGCCAGCAAATCCAGGGGATACTACGAGCAGTACTTC.

The CDR3 sequence is CSVAWCQETQYF. In DNA form, the CDR3 reads TGCAGCGTTGCGTGGTGCCAAGAGACCCAGTACTTC. V is TRBV29-1 and J is TRBJ2-5; D is ambiguous. V was clipped by 4 bases and J by 1 base, with 7 bases between them. The germline V gene encodes CDR1 SQVTM and CDR2 ANQGSEA. The CDR3 contains 12 residues.

For this clonotype: A much bigger clone sits one base away, suggesting this may be a read error. The chain is built from TRBV7-8 and TRBJ1-4, with 10 bases that match TRBD1. This CDR3 has 14 amino acids. Germline V CDR1 and CDR2: SGHVS, FQNEAQ. The CDR3 sequence: CASSLDRGNEELFF. For the CDR3, the DNA is TGTGCCAGCAGCTTGGACAGGGGGAATGAAGAACTGTTTTTT.

The chain links TRBV12-3 or TRBV12-4 to TRBJ1-5; D is perhaps TRBD1 (6 bases). This CDR3 has 17 amino acids. The V and J ends lost 5 bases and 2 bases respectively, with 19 bases between them. In nucleotides, the CDR3 is TGTGCCAGCAGTCCCAGAGAGGGGGGATGGGGCAATCAGCCCCAGCATTTT. As protein: CASSPREGGWGNQPQHF.

The chain has TRBV24-1 and TRBJ2-5, with 8 bases fitting TRBD2. With V trimmed by 3 bases and J by 0 bases, 8 bases remained unmatched. Germline lookup yields CDR1 KGHDR and CDR2 SFDVKD. The CDR3 runs to 17 residues. Here the CDR3 DNA reads TGTGCCACCAGTGATCCCCTGGTAGCGGGGAACCAAGAGACCCAGTACTTC. Protein sequence: CATSDPLVAGNQETQYF.

This chain connects TRBV4-3 to TRBJ2-5, with 7 bases identical to TRBD2. Germline CDR1 reads LGHNA; CDR2 reads YSLEER. The CDR3 is made up of 16 amino acids. The V gene end was trimmed by 1 base and the J gene end by 4 bases; junction bases not matched to a gene: 9. The CDR3 sequence is CASSQGLASGGETQYF. CDR3 in DNA: TGCGCCAGCAGCCAAGGTCTGGCTAGCGGTGGAGAGACCCAGTACTTC.

The chain recombines TRBV20-1 with TRBJ2-3; D is uncertain. The CDR3 is 13 residues long. The germline V gene encodes CDR1 DFQATT and CDR2 SNEGSKA (reference sequence). The V and J ends lost 5 bases and 4 bases respectively, with 13 bases between them. CDR3 sequence (DNA): TGCAGTGCTGGAGCCAATGGGGCAGATACGCAGTATTTT. Residues: CSAGANGADTQYF.

This clonotype was recorded a few times. The genes are TRBV7-3 and TRBJ2-3; D unclear. Germline V gene data show CDR1 as SGHTA and CDR2 as FQGTGA. The CDR3 is made up of 15 amino acids. V was pared by 1 base and J by 3 bases, with 11 bases between. In DNA form, the CDR3 reads TGTGCCAGCAGCTTAAATGGGGATAGAACAGATACGCAGTATTTT. Its protein product is CASSLNGDRTDTQYF.

The V call is TRBV7-9, the J call TRBJ1-3, with D possibly being TRBD1 (6 bases). Trimming pared 6 bases from V and 0 bases from J, leaving 15 bases between. The CDR3 spans 16 residues. The germline CDR1 and CDR2 sequences are SEHNR and FQNEAQ (reference sequence). CDR3 in DNA: TGTGCCAGCAGTTCGGGTGGGGGGCTCTCTGGAAACACCATATATTTT. It specifies CASSSGGGLSGNTIYF.

This rearrangement joins TRBV2 to TRBJ1-6; TRBD1 aligns across 9 bases. The ends lost 7 bases at V and 6 bases at J; junction bases unmatched: 4. The CDR3 runs 14 residues. The V gene's germline CDR1 is SNHLY and CDR2 FYNNEI. CDR3 nucleotides: TGTGCCAGCAAGCTACAGGGGGCTAATTCACCCCTCCACTTT. This sequence encodes CASKLQGANSPLHF.

The J gene is TRBJ2-1, the V gene TRBV7-2; no firm D call. CDR3 length equals 15 residues. Germline V gene data show CDR1 as SGHTA and CDR2 as FQGNSA. Trimming shortened V by 2 bases and J by 4 bases, and 12 bases separated the two germline ends. The CDR3 bases are TGTGCCAGCAGCTTACTCGGATCTTCTTACAATGAGCAGTTCTTC. Encoded protein: CASSLLGSSYNEQFF.

This clonotype was picked up a small number of times. The chain uses TRBV9 and TRBJ1-1; D unresolved. This CDR3 region has 13 residues. V was cut by 3 bases and J by 3 bases, with 9 bases left in between. CDR1 is SGDLS, CDR2 YYNGEE, per germline. DNA of the CDR3: TGTGCCAGCAGCGGCTTGAGGGACACTGAAGCTTTCTTT. It yields the protein CASSGLRDTEAFF. Complete variable domain (other parts from reference TRBV9 and TRBJ1-1): DSGVTQTPKHLITATGQRVTLRCSPRSGDLSVYWYQQSLDQGLQFLIQYYNGEERAKGNILERFSAQQFPDLHSELNLSSLELGDSALYFCASSGLRDTEAFFGQGTRLTVV.

As for this clonotype: A single base separates this from a much larger clone, so it may be a read error. This sequence joins TRBV7-9 and TRBJ2-7, with 8 bases identical to TRBD1. The CDR3 runs 14 residues. After removal of 0 bases from V and 3 bases from J, the junction contained 1 base not matched to a gene. The V gene's germline CDR1 is SEHNR and CDR2 FQNEAQ (reference sequence). Here the CDR3 DNA reads TGTGCCAGCAGCTTAGCGGGACAGGACTACGAGCAGTACTTC. Its translation: CASSLAGQDYEQYF.

About this clonotype itself: The junction departs from germline at one end; a sequencing error may be responsible. The chain carries TRBV7-9 and TRBJ2-5; 8 bases match TRBD1. Per the germline V gene, CDR1 is SEHNR and CDR2 is FQNEAQ (reference sequence). The CDR3 covers 15 residues. CDR3 residues: CASSIARTGRETQYF. The CDR3 region has the DNA TGTGCCAGCAGCATAGCAAGGACAGGGAGGGAGACCCAGTACTTC.

The V gene is TRBV15, the J gene TRBJ1-2, with D possibly matching TRBD1 (5 bases). Trimming cost V 3 bases and J 4 bases, with 6 bases left between them. The CDR3 runs to 12 residues. In germline, CDR1 is LNHNV, CDR2 YYDKDF (reference sequence). The CDR3 is CATSSTGYGYTF. DNA for the CDR3: TGTGCCACCAGCAGTACAGGCTATGGCTACACCTTC.